This is a list of T cell receptor beta chains from one sample in a study of T cells in Graves' hyperthyroidism and ophthalmopathy. TCRdb re-called the multiplex PCR reads through MiXCR, storing one row per CDR3 protein. The sample lists 750,000 to 950,000 distinct CDR3 sequences, over 35% occurring once. Sequencing input: blood. Receptors originate from a man aged 18 to 29 with Graves' hyperthyroidism. The CDR3 runs from the conserved cysteine through the conserved F or W. The D gene is left open where the match is weak. A clone size is listed for some rows: how often the clone was seen (once, few, many), or a class if it is expanded.

size | D | J | V | CDR3 | DNA
few | TRBD2 | TRBJ2-7 | TRBV19 | CASMGREKTYEQYF | TGTGCCAGTATGGGGCGGGAGAAGACCTACGAGCAGTACTTC
NA | NA | TRBJ2-5 | TRBV15 | CATSSEGATQYF | TGTGCCACCAGCAGCGAAGGGGCGACCCAGTACTTC
many | TRBD1 | TRBJ2-7 | TRBV29-1 | CSVGRGRREQYF | TGCAGCGTTGGAAGGGGGCGACGGGAGCAGTACTTC
NA | NA | TRBJ1-1 | TRBV6-5 | CASSFTMDGLNTEAFF | TGTGCCAGCAGTTTTACCATGGACGGACTGAACACTGAAGCTTTCTTT
many | NA | TRBJ2-7 | TRBV29-1 | CSVEGALTYEQYF | TGCAGCGTTGAAGGTGCCCTCACCTACGAGCAGTACTTC
NA | NA | TRBJ2-5 | TRBV24-1 | CATSDGQAAETQYF | TGTGCCACCAGTGATGGCCAGGCGGCGGAGACCCAGTACTTC
NA | TRBD2 | TRBJ2-5 | TRBV25-1 | CASSQDPGYAGEEETQYF | TGTGCCAGCAGCCAAGATCCGGGTTACGCGGGAGAGGAAGAGACCCAGTACTTC
many | NA | TRBJ2-5 | TRBV24-1 | CATSDLGTEETQYF | TGTGCCACCAGTGATTTGGGGACGGAGGAGACCCAGTACTTC
NA | NA | TRBJ1-1 | TRBV29-1 | CSETASEAFF | TGCAGCGAGACAGCCTCAGAAGCTTTCTTT
NA | TRBD1 | TRBJ1-3 | TRBV2 | CASVTTGSSGNTIYF | TGTGCCAGCGTAACGACAGGGAGCTCTGGAAACACCATATATTTT
NA | TRBD2 | TRBJ2-3 | TRBV6-5 | CASSYSLAVDTQYF | TGTGCCAGCAGTTACTCTCTAGCGGTGGATACGCAGTATTTT
NA | TRBD1 | TRBJ2-7 | TRBV10-3 | CASSLWDRSAEQYF | TGTGCCAGCAGTCTCTGGGACAGATCAGCCGAGCAGTACTTC
few | TRBD1 | TRBJ1-5 | TRBV7-9 | CASSLSSMGTGKNQPQHF | TGTGCCAGCAGCTTAAGTTCGATGGGGACAGGCAAAAATCAGCCCCAGCATTTT
few | NA | TRBJ2-7 | TRBV7-9 | CASSLPYRDTESYEQYF | TGTGCCAGCAGCTTGCCTTACCGGGACACCGAATCCTACGAGCAGTACTTC
many | NA | TRBJ1-2 | TRBV25-1 | CASSEYFAGGTNYGYTF | TGTGCCAGCAGTGAATATTTTGCCGGGGGCACGAACTATGGCTACACCTTC
NA | NA | TRBJ2-7 | TRBV10-3 | CAITTGSYEQYF | TGTGCCATAACGACAGGCTCCTACGAGCAGTACTTC
many | TRBD1 | TRBJ1-1 | TRBV2 | CASTRTGSTEAFF | TGTGCCAGCACCCGGACAGGGAGCACTGAAGCTTTCTTT